Listed below are T cell receptor beta chains from one sample, sequenced in a study of blood T cell repertoires in COVID-19. TCRdb's copy holds only in-frame clones and misses some; the assay was immunoSEQ multiplex PCR. The sample shows 250,000 to 300,000 clones, over 80% of them seen only once. Input material: peripheral blood. The source of these receptors is a woman between 40 and 50 years old with acute or convalescent COVID-19. Each CDR3 is given with its conserved first and last residue. Fields, in order: CDR3 protein, CDR3 DNA, J gene, D gene, clone size, V gene. A D gene is named only where the DNA matches it firmly. Clone size is not always given. Where it is, it says once, few, many or a class for expanded clones.

CDR3 protein: CASSSTRGTSYGYTF; CDR3 DNA: TGTGCCAGCAGCTCAACCAGGGGGACCAGCTATGGCTACACCTTC; J gene: TRBJ1-2; D gene: TRBD1; clone size: few; V gene: TRBV11-2
CDR3 protein: CASSQVSASMETQYF; CDR3 DNA: TGTGCCAGCAGCCAAGTTTCGGCTAGCATGGAGACCCAGTACTTC; J gene: TRBJ2-5; D gene: .; clone size: .; V gene: TRBV3-1/TRBV3-2
CDR3 protein: CASSSGRVRLGNTEAFF; CDR3 DNA: TGTGCCAGCAGCTCAGGTCGAGTCAGGTTGGGGAACACTGAAGCTTTCTTT; J gene: TRBJ1-1; D gene: .; clone size: .; V gene: TRBV5-4
CDR3 protein: CASSHLPGLAGASNTGELFF; CDR3 DNA: TGTGCCAGCAGCCACCTGCCGGGACTAGCGGGGGCTTCGAACACCGGGGAGCTGTTTTTT; J gene: TRBJ2-2; D gene: TRBD2; clone size: .; V gene: TRBV3-1/TRBV3-2
CDR3 protein: CASSIVGDSDNEQFF; CDR3 DNA: TGTGCCAGTAGTATAGTCGGGGACTCTGACAATGAGCAGTTCTTC; J gene: TRBJ2-1; D gene: .; clone size: .; V gene: TRBV19
CDR3 protein: CASSLSGNTGELFF; CDR3 DNA: TGTGCCAGCAGCTTAAGCGGGAACACCGGGGAGCTGTTTTTT; J gene: TRBJ2-2; D gene: .; clone size: .; V gene: TRBV7-3
CDR3 protein: CASRSGGSRTDTQYF; CDR3 DNA: TGTGCCAGTAGATCAGGGGGATCCAGAACAGATACGCAGTATTTT; J gene: TRBJ2-3; D gene: TRBD1; clone size: .; V gene: TRBV19
CDR3 protein: CASSNQGWGYTF; CDR3 DNA: TGTGCCAGCAGCAATCAGGGTTGGGGCTACACCTTC; J gene: TRBJ1-2; D gene: .; clone size: .; V gene: TRBV9
CDR3 protein: CASSPLSGSGTGELFF; CDR3 DNA: TGCGCCAGCAGCCCGCTTAGCGGGTCCGGCACCGGGGAGCTGTTTTTT; J gene: TRBJ2-2; D gene: TRBD2; clone size: .; V gene: TRBV5-1
CDR3 protein: CASSVARSGGGRGDTQYF; CDR3 DNA: TGTGCCAGCAGCGTGGCTCGTAGTGGCGGGGGCCGGGGAGATACGCAGTATTTT; J gene: TRBJ2-3; D gene: .; clone size: .; V gene: TRBV9
CDR3 protein: CASSPTGQINYGYTF; CDR3 DNA: TGTGCCAGCAGCCCGACGGGACAGATAAACTATGGCTACACCTTC; J gene: TRBJ1-2; D gene: TRBD1; clone size: few; V gene: TRBV3-1/TRBV3-2
CDR3 protein: CASSLVGGQGDTGELFF; CDR3 DNA: TGTGCCAGCAGCTTAGTAGGCGGACAGGGGGACACCGGGGAGCTGTTTTTT; J gene: TRBJ2-2; D gene: TRBD1; clone size: .; V gene: TRBV7-8
CDR3 protein: CASSEGRGYGYTF; CDR3 DNA: TGTGCCAGCAGCGAAGGACGGGGCTATGGCTACACCTTC; J gene: TRBJ1-2; D gene: .; clone size: .; V gene: TRBV7-3
CDR3 protein: CASSPGQGRSYNEQFF; CDR3 DNA: TGCGCCAGCAGCCCAGGACAGGGGAGGTCCTACAATGAGCAGTTCTTC; J gene: TRBJ2-1; D gene: TRBD1; clone size: .; V gene: TRBV4-1
CDR3 protein: CATRMQGEAFF; CDR3 DNA: TGTGCCACCAGGATGCAGGGAGAAGCTTTCTTT; J gene: TRBJ1-1; D gene: .; clone size: .; V gene: TRBV24-1
CDR3 protein: CASSKTGQGGSNQPQHF; CDR3 DNA: TGTGCCAGCAGCAAAACCGGACAGGGCGGCAGCAATCAGCCCCAGCATTTT; J gene: TRBJ1-5; D gene: TRBD1; clone size: .; V gene: TRBV3-1/TRBV3-2
CDR3 protein: CASSAQGRTQYF; CDR3 DNA: TGTGCCAGCAGCGCCCAGGGGAGGACCCAGTACTTC; J gene: TRBJ2-5; D gene: .; clone size: .; V gene: TRBV9
CDR3 protein: CASRTDNYGYTF; CDR3 DNA: TGTGCCAGCAGGACAGATAACTATGGCTACACCTTC; J gene: TRBJ1-2; D gene: .; clone size: .; V gene: TRBV5-6
CDR3 protein: CASSLTLAGGQQTQYF; CDR3 DNA: TGCGCCAGCAGCTTGACCCTAGCGGGGGGGCAGCAGACCCAGTACTTC; J gene: TRBJ2-5; D gene: TRBD2; clone size: .; V gene: TRBV5-1
CDR3 protein: CASSLDGRGYEKLFF; CDR3 DNA: TGTGCCAGCAGTCTAGACGGGAGGGGATATGAAAAACTGTTTTTT; J gene: TRBJ1-4; D gene: .; clone size: .; V gene: TRBV27
CDR3 protein: CASSLGQYYGYTF; CDR3 DNA: TGTGCCAGCAGTTTAGGACAGTACTATGGCTACACCTTC; J gene: TRBJ1-2; D gene: .; clone size: .; V gene: TRBV27
CDR3 protein: CASSGQGKKGNEQFF; CDR3 DNA: TGTGCCAGCAGCGGCCAGGGAAAAAAGGGGAATGAGCAGTTCTTC; J gene: TRBJ2-1; D gene: .; clone size: .; V gene: TRBV9
CDR3 protein: CASSVEDFYGYTF; CDR3 DNA: TGTGCCAGCAGTGTGGAGGACTTCTATGGCTACACCTTC; J gene: TRBJ1-2; D gene: .; clone size: few; V gene: TRBV2
CDR3 protein: CASSIKGFRRGDVGKLFF; CDR3 DNA: TGTGCCAGTAGTATTAAAGGTTTCCGAAGGGGTGATGTGGGAAAACTGTTTTTT; J gene: TRBJ1-4; D gene: .; clone size: .; V gene: TRBV19
CDR3 protein: CASSTDRVEGYTF; CDR3 DNA: TGTGCCAGTAGTACCGACAGGGTAGAAGGCTACACCTTC; J gene: TRBJ1-2; D gene: TRBD1; clone size: .; V gene: TRBV19
CDR3 protein: CASSPGQDPRKLFF; CDR3 DNA: TGCGCCAGCAGCCCCGGACAGGACCCTCGGAAACTGTTTTTT; J gene: TRBJ1-4; D gene: TRBD1; clone size: .; V gene: TRBV5-1
CDR3 protein: CASSPMDRANYGYTF; CDR3 DNA: TGTGCCAGCTCACCAATGGACAGAGCTAACTATGGCTACACCTTC; J gene: TRBJ1-2; D gene: .; clone size: few; V gene: TRBV18
CDR3 protein: CASQLEQGLASPLHF; CDR3 DNA: TGTGCCAGCCAATTGGAACAGGGTCTAGCTTCACCCCTCCACTTT; J gene: TRBJ1-6; D gene: .; clone size: .; V gene: TRBV28
CDR3 protein: CAWVPGQGPNYGYTF; CDR3 DNA: TGTGCCTGGGTCCCGGGACAGGGGCCGAACTATGGCTACACCTTC; J gene: TRBJ1-2; D gene: TRBD1; clone size: .; V gene: TRBV30
CDR3 protein: CASSLTGGNTEAFF; CDR3 DNA: TGCGCCAGCAGCTTAACAGGGGGGAACACTGAAGCTTTCTTT; J gene: TRBJ1-1; D gene: TRBD1; clone size: .; V gene: TRBV5-1
CDR3 protein: CASGANYGYTF; CDR3 DNA: TGTGCCAGCGGGGCAAACTATGGCTACACCTTC; J gene: TRBJ1-2; D gene: .; clone size: .; V gene: TRBV6-5
CDR3 protein: CASSLQRGHYGYTF; CDR3 DNA: TGTGCCAGCAGTTTACAGCGGGGGCACTATGGCTACACCTTC; J gene: TRBJ1-2; D gene: .; clone size: .; V gene: TRBV28
CDR3 protein: CASSPGGAGAGAEAFF; CDR3 DNA: TGCGCCAGCAGCCCCGGGGGGGCGGGGGCCGGCGCTGAAGCTTTCTTT; J gene: TRBJ1-1; D gene: .; clone size: .; V gene: TRBV5-1
CDR3 protein: CATRAAGNSPLHF; CDR3 DNA: TGTGCCACCAGGGCAGCAGGTAATTCACCCCTCCACTTT; J gene: TRBJ1-6; D gene: .; clone size: .; V gene: TRBV24-1
CDR3 protein: CSVEAGGTGELFF; CDR3 DNA: TGCAGCGTTGAGGCAGGGGGCACCGGGGAGCTGTTTTTT; J gene: TRBJ2-2; D gene: TRBD1; clone size: .; V gene: TRBV29-1
CDR3 protein: CASSLSGGDQNEKLFF; CDR3 DNA: TGTGCCAGCAGCTTGTCAGGGGGCGACCAGAATGAAAAACTGTTTTTT; J gene: TRBJ1-4; D gene: TRBD1; clone size: few; V gene: TRBV5-6
CDR3 protein: CASSQDRPGRNQPQHF; CDR3 DNA: TGCGCCAGCAGCCAAGATCGGCCAGGGCGCAATCAGCCCCAGCATTTT; J gene: TRBJ1-5; D gene: .; clone size: .; V gene: TRBV4-1
CDR3 protein: CASSESVGTEAFF; CDR3 DNA: TGCGCCAGCAGTGAGTCGGTCGGCACTGAAGCTTTCTTT; J gene: TRBJ1-1; D gene: .; clone size: .; V gene: TRBV10-1
CDR3 protein: CASSEEGGNTEAFF; CDR3 DNA: TGTGCCAGCAGTGAAGAGGGAGGGAACACTGAAGCTTTCTTT; J gene: TRBJ1-1; D gene: .; clone size: .; V gene: TRBV4-2
CDR3 protein: CASSLRTGNTGELFF; CDR3 DNA: TGTGCCAGCAGCCTTCGGACAGGGAACACCGGGGAGCTGTTTTTT; J gene: TRBJ2-2; D gene: TRBD1; clone size: .; V gene: TRBV27
CDR3 protein: CASSPRAGGTTYFYNEQFF; CDR3 DNA: TGTGCCAGCAGTCCTAGAGCGGGGGGTACCACATACTTCTACAATGAGCAGTTCTTC; J gene: TRBJ2-1; D gene: TRBD2; clone size: .; V gene: TRBV27
CDR3 protein: CASSLQAYSYNEQFF; CDR3 DNA: TGTGCCAGCAGCTTGCAAGCCTACTCCTACAATGAGCAGTTCTTC; J gene: TRBJ2-1; D gene: .; clone size: .; V gene: TRBV11-2
CDR3 protein: CASSPADRGIRETQYF; CDR3 DNA: TGTGCCAGCAGCCCGGCTGACAGGGGGATTAGAGAGACCCAGTACTTC; J gene: TRBJ2-5; D gene: TRBD1; clone size: .; V gene: TRBV13
CDR3 protein: CASSDFRGNEKLFF; CDR3 DNA: TGTGCCAGCAGTGATTTCAGGGGGAATGAAAAACTGTTTTTT; J gene: TRBJ1-4; D gene: TRBD1; clone size: .; V gene: TRBV2
CDR3 protein: CAISARPGTGAHNTEAFF; CDR3 DNA: TGTGCCATCAGTGCCCGGCCCGGGACAGGGGCACACAACACTGAAGCTTTCTTT; J gene: TRBJ1-1; D gene: TRBD1; clone size: .; V gene: TRBV10-3
CDR3 protein: CASRVGDSNEKLFF; CDR3 DNA: TGTGCCAGTCGAGTAGGAGACAGTAATGAAAAACTGTTTTTT; J gene: TRBJ1-4; D gene: .; clone size: .; V gene: TRBV19
CDR3 protein: CASSLQGEISGANVLTF; CDR3 DNA: TGTGCCAGCAGCTTACAGGGGGAAATCTCTGGGGCCAACGTCCTGACTTTC; J gene: TRBJ2-6; D gene: TRBD1; clone size: .; V gene: TRBV7-9
CDR3 protein: CASSRGQGVRGYTF; CDR3 DNA: TGTGCCAGTAGTAGGGGACAGGGAGTGCGGGGCTACACCTTC; J gene: TRBJ1-2; D gene: TRBD1; clone size: .; V gene: TRBV19
CDR3 protein: CASSLRRTGRYNEQFF; CDR3 DNA: TGTGCCAGCAGCTTACGGAGGACAGGGCGGTACAATGAGCAGTTCTTC; J gene: TRBJ2-1; D gene: TRBD1; clone size: .; V gene: TRBV11-2
CDR3 protein: CASSTVNTEAFF; CDR3 DNA: TGTGCCAGCTCAACAGTGAACACTGAAGCTTTCTTT; J gene: TRBJ1-1; D gene: .; clone size: .; V gene: TRBV18
CDR3 protein: CASRGGNQPQHF; CDR3 DNA: TGTGCCAGCAGGGGGGGTAATCAGCCCCAGCATTTT; J gene: TRBJ1-5; D gene: .; clone size: .; V gene: TRBV12-3/TRBV12-4
CDR3 protein: CASSLRPGGATEAFF; CDR3 DNA: TGTGCCAGCAGTTTAAGGCCAGGGGGTGCCACTGAAGCTTTCTTT; J gene: TRBJ1-1; D gene: TRBD1; clone size: .; V gene: TRBV28